The sample holds one count of the clone carrying this TCR beta chain. This CDR3 is 11 amino acids long. Germline CDR1 and CDR2: SGHDT and YYEEEE. V dropped 4 bases and J dropped 2 bases, with 1 base sitting between them. Generated by immunoSEQ multiplex PCR, the TCRdb table keeps only in-frame clones and is missing some. The data show 320,000 or so clones, 85% to 90% seen once. The source of the sample is a study of Ad26.COV2.S vaccination and SARS-CoV-2 variants. Study-wide background: Donor was assigned to the Ad26.COV2.S arm of trial COV1001. By the intramuscular route, Ad26.COV2.S was given once, or twice 56 days apart.

The treatment was: some 20 received Ad26.COV2.S at low or high dose, single or two shots; 5 received placebo; per-sample allocation not given. Day 63 after the first vaccine or placebo injection was the time point for sampling. The input for sequencing was peripheral blood, taken in a trial of Ad26.COV2.S vaccine versus placebo. The chain combines TRBV5-6 with TRBJ2-1; D is undetermined. This receptor was obtained from a person between 18 and 60 years old who received the Ad26.COV2.S COVID-19 vaccine or a placebo. The CDR3 region is CASSTYNEQFF. For the CDR3, the DNA is TGTGCCAGCAGCACCTACAATGAGCAGTTCTTC. The full variable domain, completed using reference TRBV5-6 and TRBJ2-1, is DAGVTQSPTHLIKTRGQQVTLRCSPKSGHDTVSWYQQALGQGPQFIFQYYEEEERQRGNFPDRFSGHQFPNYSSELNVNALLLGDSALYLCASSTYNEQFFGPGTRLTVL.